This is a list of T cell receptor beta chains from one sample in a study of T cells in localized non-small cell lung cancer. Sequenced by immunoSEQ multiplex PCR; TCRdb stores in-frame clones only, minus some. The data show approximately 1,500 clones, with 22% seen just once and around 25% held by the top ten. The sequences come from normal lung tissue next to the tumor, collected before any cancer treatment. Every receptor here comes from a male donor at least 60 years old with stage III squamous cell lung carcinoma. The CDR3 runs from the conserved cysteine through the conserved F or W. Each record gives: J gene, D gene, V gene, clone size, CDR3 protein, CDR3 DNA. D genes are given only for firm matches. Some rows have no size entry. The others give once, few or many, or a class for an expanded clone.

TRBJ2-2,.,TRBV9,.,CASSVEGDGTGELFF,TGTGCCAGCAGCGTAGAAGGGGACGGCACCGGGGAGCTGTTTTTT
TRBJ2-7,TRBD2,TRBV4-1,.,CASSQGLAGNYEQYF,TGCGCCAGCAGCCAAGGGCTAGCGGGAAACTACGAGCAGTACTTC
TRBJ1-3,.,TRBV4-1,few,CASRGADSSGNTIYF,TGCGCCAGCAGAGGCGCGGACAGCTCTGGAAACACCATATATTTT
TRBJ1-3,TRBD1,TRBV19,.,CASSIAGTAGNTIYF,TGTGCCAGTAGTATCGCGGGGACAGCAGGAAACACCATATATTTT
TRBJ2-1,TRBD2,TRBV9,few,CASSASISGRVNNEQFF,TGTGCCAGCAGCGCTTCCATAAGCGGGAGAGTCAACAATGAGCAGTTCTTC
TRBJ1-2,.,TRBV19,.,CASEDQRQGYTF,TGTGCCAGTGAAGATCAACGCCAAGGCTACACCTTC
TRBJ2-1,.,TRBV7-2,medium-sized,CASSLALDNEQFF,TGTGCCAGCAGCTTAGCGCTGGACAATGAGCAGTTCTTC
TRBJ2-1,.,TRBV19,.,CASSERGLSSYNEQFF,TGTGCCAGTAGTGAAAGAGGACTGTCCTCCTACAATGAGCAGTTCTTC
TRBJ2-1,TRBD2,TRBV28,few,CASSRTSSEQFF,TGTGCCAGCAGTCGGACTAGCTCTGAGCAGTTCTTC
TRBJ1-5,TRBD1,TRBV19,.,CASSIDLSGDRVQPQHF,TGTGCCAGTAGTATAGATCTATCGGGGGACAGGGTGCAGCCCCAGCATTTT
TRBJ2-5,.,TRBV6-7,few,CASSRGGTQETQYF,TGTGCCAGCAGCCGCGGCGGGACACAAGAGACCCAGTACTTC
TRBJ2-2,TRBD2,TRBV11-3,.,CASSLGSGSFTGELFF,TGTGCCAGCAGCTTGGGTAGCGGGAGTTTCACCGGGGAGCTGTTTTTT
TRBJ2-1,TRBD2,TRBV6-8,medium-sized,CASSNLAGINNEQFF,TGTGCCAGCAGTAACCTAGCGGGGATTAACAATGAGCAGTTCTTC
TRBJ1-2,.,TRBV25-1,.,CASSTGSVYGYTF,TGTGCCAGCAGTACAGGGTCCGTCTATGGCTACACCTTC
TRBJ1-2,TRBD1,TRBV15,.,CATSRRGPTGIDGYTF,TGTGCCACCAGCAGGAGGGGCCCGACAGGGATAGACGGCTACACCTTC
TRBJ1-1,.,TRBV15,large,CATSRRQMMNTEAFF,TGTGCCACCAGCAGGCGACAGATGATGAACACTGAAGCTTTCTTT
TRBJ2-7,.,TRBV6-8,medium-sized,CASSYKGRQEQYF,TGTGCCAGCAGTTACAAGGGACGCCAAGAACAGTACTTC
TRBJ2-1,TRBD1,TRBV10-3,.,CAISERGQGWYEQFF,TGTGCCATCAGTGAGCGGGGACAGGGGTGGTATGAGCAGTTCTTC
TRBJ2-1,TRBD2,TRBV18,.,CASSPILAGYNEQFF,TGTGCCAGCTCACCGATCCTAGCGGGTTACAATGAGCAGTTCTTC
TRBJ2-2,.,TRBV2,few,CASSVESPFGELFF,TGTGCCAGCAGCGTAGAGTCGCCATTCGGGGAGCTGTTTTTT
TRBJ1-5,.,TRBV6-8,few,CASTQTGNQPQHF,TGTGCCAGCACCCAGACGGGGAATCAGCCCCAGCATTTT
TRBJ2-5,.,TRBV11-3,medium-sized,CASSMVLGAGETQYF,TGTGCCAGCAGCATGGTTCTGGGGGCAGGGGAGACCCAGTACTTC
TRBJ1-5,.,TRBV7-6,.,CASSLVGASQPQHF,TGTGCCAGCAGCTTAGTGGGGGCTAGTCAGCCCCAGCATTTT
TRBJ2-5,.,TRBV25-1,.,CASSESGGQETQYF,TGTGCCAGCAGTGAATCCGGGGGACAAGAGACCCAGTACTTC
TRBJ1-1,.,TRBV30,few,CAWRGQMNTEAFF,TGTGCCTGGAGGGGACAAATGAACACTGAAGCTTTCTTT
TRBJ1-5,.,TRBV28,medium-sized,CASSLFSGTREPQHF,TGTGCCAGCAGTTTATTTTCAGGGACTAGGGAGCCCCAGCATTTT
TRBJ2-2,.,TRBV9,few,CASSAGTGELFF,TGTGCCAGCAGCGCCGGGACCGGGGAGCTGTTTTTT
TRBJ1-5,TRBD1,TRBV6-8,few,CASRRDRSNQPQHF,TGTGCCAGCAGGCGGGACAGAAGCAATCAGCCCCAGCATTTT
TRBJ2-7,.,TRBV28,.,CASSLAGRYEQYF,TGTGCCAGCAGTCTAGCCGGCCGCTACGAGCAGTACTTC
TRBJ2-2,.,TRBV11-3,few,CASSLEGLITGELFF,TGTGCCAGCAGCTTGGAGGGTTTGATCACCGGGGAGCTGTTTTTT
TRBJ2-1,.,TRBV1,few,CASSQEVALAAGDEQFF,TGCGCCAGCAGCCAAGAGGTAGCACTAGCGGCCGGCGATGAGCAGTTCTTC
TRBJ2-5,.,TRBV9,.,CASSDGGYQETQYF,TGTGCCAGCAGCGACGGCGGGTACCAAGAGACCCAGTACTTC
TRBJ1-1,TRBD1,TRBV29-1,.,CSVGQGNTEAFF,TGCAGCGTTGGACAGGGGAACACTGAAGCTTTCTTT
TRBJ2-2,TRBD1,TRBV19,.,CASSMGQGIDTGELFF,TGTGCCAGTAGTATGGGACAGGGTATTGACACCGGGGAGCTGTTTTTT
TRBJ2-1,TRBD2,TRBV11-3,medium-sized,CASSLSMTSPSSYNEQFF,TGTGCCAGCAGCTTGTCTATGACTAGCCCGAGCTCCTACAATGAGCAGTTCTTC
TRBJ1-4,.,TRBV19,few,CASKGQSTNEKLFF,TGTGCCAGCAAAGGACAATCAACTAATGAAAAACTGTTTTTT
TRBJ1-1,TRBD1,TRBV4-1,.,CASSQDHQGAENTEAFF,TGCGCCAGCAGCCAAGATCACCAGGGGGCTGAGAACACTGAAGCTTTCTTT
TRBJ1-5,.,TRBV6-8,.,CASSINRDPGVQPQHF,TGTGCCAGCAGTATAAACCGGGATCCCGGCGTTCAGCCCCAGCATTTT
TRBJ2-7,TRBD1,TRBV28,.,CASRGQGVYEQYF,TGTGCCAGCAGGGGACAGGGGGTCTACGAGCAGTACTTC
TRBJ2-2,.,TRBV30,.,CAWKIGRTNTGELFF,TGTGCCTGGAAAATCGGCCGGACAAACACCGGGGAGCTGTTTTTT
TRBJ1-5,.,TRBV1,.,CASSQGRGIANQPQHF,TGCGCCAGCAGCCAAGGACGGGGGATAGCGAATCAGCCCCAGCATTTT
TRBJ2-1,.,TRBV27,.,CASSSSGSSYNEQFF,TGTGCCAGCAGTTCGAGCGGGTCCTCCTACAATGAGCAGTTCTTC
TRBJ2-5,TRBD2,TRBV28,.,CASRYGTSVEETQYF,TGTGCCAGCAGATATGGAACTAGCGTGGAAGAGACCCAGTACTTC
TRBJ2-2,.,TRBV9,.,CASSPRGTTTGELFF,TGTGCCAGCAGCCCGAGGGGGACGACCACCGGGGAGCTGTTTTTT
TRBJ2-3,.,TRBV19,.,CASERVRGTDTQYF,TGTGCCAGTGAAAGGGTTCGGGGGACAGATACGCAGTATTTT
TRBJ1-2,TRBD1,TRBV30,few,CAYTGVVGYGYTF,TGTGCTTATACAGGGGTAGTTGGCTATGGCTACACCTTC
TRBJ2-1,.,TRBV11-3,.,CASTGTPTYNEQFF,TGTGCCAGCACCGGGACCCCGACTTACAATGAGCAGTTCTTC
TRBJ1-5,TRBD1,TRBV28,once,CASSWTGGSNQPQHF,TGTGCCAGCAGTTGGACAGGGGGGAGCAATCAGCCCCAGCATTTT
TRBJ1-5,TRBD1,TRBV6-8,few,CASKGDRDRNQPQHF,TGTGCCAGCAAGGGCGACAGGGATCGCAATCAGCCCCAGCATTTT
TRBJ2-1,TRBD1,TRBV18,.,CASSPRGLDEQFF,TGTGCCAGCTCACCCAGGGGGCTGGATGAGCAGTTCTTC
TRBJ2-5,.,TRBV11-3,few,CASSPKAGQETQYF,TGTGCCAGCAGCCCAAAGGCGGGACAAGAGACCCAGTACTTC
TRBJ1-1,.,TRBV11-3,few,CASSLGGAVVTEAFF,TGTGCCAGCAGCTTGGGCGGGGCCGTGGTCACTGAAGCTTTCTTT
TRBJ1-1,.,TRBV7-1,.,CASSLNLGAEAFF,TGTGCCAGCAGCTTAAATCTAGGGGCTGAAGCTTTCTTT
TRBJ2-5,.,TRBV11-3,large,CASSSSLSERGGIGETQYF,TGTGCCAGCAGCTCCAGTTTGTCGGAAAGGGGGGGAATTGGAGAGACCCAGTACTTC
TRBJ2-3,.,TRBV28,.,CASSTPADTQYF,TGTGCCAGCAGTACCCCCGCAGATACGCAGTATTTT
TRBJ2-1,TRBD2,TRBV11-3,medium-sized,CASSETAGGPLDNEQFF,TGTGCCAGCAGCGAAACGGCGGGAGGGCCTTTGGACAATGAGCAGTTCTTC
TRBJ2-7,.,TRBV28,.,CASSFLQQGSEQYF,TGTGCCAGCAGTTTCCTCCAACAGGGATCCGAGCAGTACTTC